The 19 T cell receptor beta chains below were found in one sample sequenced in a study of cytomegalovirus exposure and HLA in healthy donors. Both 60 Vbeta primers and 13 Jbeta primers went into the PCR. Sequenced by immunoSEQ multiplex PCR; TCRdb stores in-frame clones only, minus some. The repertoire has over 55,000 clones, about 89% of them found once; the top ten carry roughly 1.5%. Sequenced input: PBMCs. The origin of the receptors is a man younger than 35 in good health and CMV-seronegative.

This chain joins TRBV28 and TRBJ1-5; TRBD1 matches 7 bases. The ends lost 4 bases at V and 0 bases at J; junction bases unmatched: 6. From germline, CDR1 is MDHEN and CDR2 SYDVKM. This CDR3 spans 16 amino acids. As DNA, the CDR3 is TGTGCCAGCAGTTCCGGGACAGAAAATAGCAATCAGCCCCAGCATTTT. Encoded protein: CASSSGTENSNQPQHF.

The chain joins TRBV11-2 to TRBJ2-2; D ambiguous. Germline CDR1 SGHAT, CDR2 FQNNGV. V shed 4 bases and J shed 8 bases, with 14 bases lying between them. CDR3 size: 14 residues. The CDR3 loop is CASSYNIASGELFF. CDR3 nucleotide sequence: TGTGCCAGCAGCTATAATATAGCCTCTGGGGAGCTGTTTTTT. The variable domain in full, with the rest retrieved from reference TRBV11-2 and TRBJ2-2, is EAGVAQSPRYKIIEKRQSVAFWCNPISGHATLYWYQQILGQGPKLLIQFQNNGVVDDSQLPKDRFSAERLKGVDSTLKIQPAKLEDSAVYLCASSYNIASGELFFGEGSRLTVL.

This clone has just a few counts. The DNA is left out, because the CDR3 cannot be placed on it with certainty; the CDR3 is given as TCRdb lists it. J is TRBJ2-5 and V is TRBV5-4; whether TRBD1, the table's D call, matches the DNA was not checked. The germline CDR1 and CDR2 sequences are SGHNT and YYREEE (reference sequence). The CDR3 sequence runs 14 residues, both termini included. Here the CDR3 reads CASSWGQGAREEYF.

The rearrangement uses TRBV30 and TRBJ1-3; 7 bases map to TRBD1. This CDR3 is built from 18 residues. Germline V lookup: CDR1 GTSNPN, CDR2 SVGIG (reference sequence). The ends lost 1 base at V and 4 bases at J; junction bases unmatched: 16. This CDR3 reads CAWSATGRGRVGGNTIYF. Written as DNA, the CDR3 is TGTGCCTGGAGTGCGACAGGGAGAGGACGGGTCGGAGGAAACACCATATATTTT.

This sequence joins TRBV28 and TRBJ1-5; D is uncertain. CDR3 size: 16 residues. Between the trimmed V and J ends, which lost 2 bases and 0 bases, there was a span of 11 bases. Germline assignment: CDR1 MDHEN and CDR2 SYDVKM. This chain's CDR3 is CASSLRTPYSNQPQHF. The CDR3 DNA reads as TGTGCCAGCAGTTTAAGAACACCTTATAGCAATCAGCCCCAGCATTTT.

The J gene is TRBJ1-6, the V gene TRBV2; maybe TRBD1 (5 bases). CDR1 and CDR2 from the germline V gene are SNHLY and FYNNEI. The germline V and J ends were trimmed by 5 bases and 7 bases, with 18 bases remaining between them. The CDR3 has 16 amino acids. In nucleotides, the CDR3 is TGTGCCAGCAGTCCTTCCGGGGGGGTGGGGAATTCACCCCTCCACTTT. Its translation is CASSPSGGVGNSPLHF.

This chain links TRBV21-1 with TRBJ2-7; the tabulated D call, TRBD1, remains unverified against the DNA. TRBV21-1 is termed a pseudogene. The CDR3 is made up of 17 amino acids. In DNA form, the CDR3 reads TGTGCCAGCAGCAAAGAGGGAGGGGACAGGCGCTCCTACGAGCAGTACTTC. It is translated as CASSKEGGDRRSYEQYF.

The chain links TRBV11-3 to TRBJ2-7; D call uncertain. V lost 6 bases and J 1 base, leaving 4 bases between the germline ends. Germline CDR1 reads SGHNT; CDR2 reads YENEEA. The CDR3 covers 11 residues. The CDR3 loop is CASRRSYEQYF. The CDR3 DNA follows: TGTGCCAGCAGGAGATCCTACGAGCAGTACTTC.

This chain uses TRBV30 with TRBJ1-1, with 8 positions matching TRBD1. Germline CDR1 is GTSNPN and CDR2 is SVGIG (reference sequence). V dropped 2 bases and J dropped 3; count of bases not matched to a gene: 14. CDR3 length equals 17 residues. CDR3 DNA: TGTGCCTGGAGTTCGTGGACAGGGAGGAGTTCGGACACTGAAGCTTTCTTT. Its translation is CAWSSWTGRSSDTEAFF.

The gene calls are TRBV2 and TRBJ2-7; a possible D gene is TRBD2 (5 bases). Germline V gene lookup returns CDR1 SNHLY and CDR2 FYNNEI. V was cut by 8 bases and J by 3 bases, with 14 bases left in between. This CDR3 has 13 amino acids. The DNA of the CDR3 is TGTGCCAGCGATAGGGAGCCCAACTACGAGCAGTACTTC. Protein: CASDREPNYEQYF.

With respect to this clone: This sample includes further DNA sequences coding for the same CDR3. The chain has TRBV28 and TRBJ1-1; no reliable D call. The CDR3 is 12 residues long. Looked up from germline, CDR1 is MDHEN and CDR2 is SYDVKM. Deletions cut 4 bases from V and 11 bases from J, with 14 bases between. The CDR3 sequence is CASSSKQSRAFF. CDR3 DNA sequence: TGTGCCAGCAGTTCAAAGCAAAGCAGGGCTTTCTTT.

This chain joins TRBV4-1 and TRBJ2-7, with D perhaps TRBD1 (5 bases). V was trimmed by 5 bases and J by 2 bases, leaving 19 bases between them. This CDR3 region has 16 residues. Germline-derived CDR1 and CDR2 are MGHRA and YSYEKL. The CDR3 sequence: CASSSNWGPLAYEQYF. The CDR3 DNA reads as TGCGCCAGCAGCTCGAACTGGGGCCCCTTGGCCTACGAGCAGTACTTC.

This chain uses TRBV6-5 with TRBJ1-4, with TRBD1 matching 8 bases. Germline assignment: CDR1 MNHEY and CDR2 SVGAGI. This CDR3 is built from 16 residues. Trimming cost V 4 bases and J 3 bases; bases outside gene matches: 7. CDR3 amino acids: CASSLTGVAANEKLFF. The CDR3 DNA sequence: TGTGCCAGCAGTTTGACAGGGGTGGCGGCTAATGAAAAACTGTTTTTT.

J is TRBJ1-1 and V is TRBV18, with D unclear. This CDR3 has 14 residues. V shed 6 bases and J shed 0 bases, with 11 bases lying between them. CDR1 KGHSH and CDR2 LQKENI come from the germline V gene. The CDR3 DNA sequence: TGTGCCAGCTCCCAAACAGATATGAACACTGAAGCTTTCTTT. Amino acids: CASSQTDMNTEAFF. The full variable domain, with the rest looked up from reference TRBV18 and TRBJ1-1, is NAGVMQNPRHLVRRRGQEARLRCSPMKGHSHVYWYRQLPEEGLKFMVYLQKENIIDESGMPKERFSAEFPKEGPSILRIQQVVRGDSAAYFCASSQTDMNTEAFFGQGTRLTVV.

This sequence joins TRBV6-5 and TRBJ1-1; 10 bases match TRBD1. CDR3 length: 14 residues. Losses at the gene ends were 11 bases for V and 10 bases for J; bases not matched to a gene: 16. Per the germline V gene, CDR1 is MNHEY and CDR2 is SVGAGI. For the CDR3, the DNA is TGTGCCTGCTCCCCGGGACAGGGGATGGGAGCAGCTTTCTTT. Protein product: CACSPGQGMGAAFF.

The genes are TRBV6-5 and TRBJ2-7; D perhaps matches TRBD1 (6 bases). Germline V CDR1 and CDR2: MNHEY, SVGAGI. V lost 0 bases and J lost 6, with 9 bases in between. The length of the CDR3 is 13 residues. CDR3 nucleotide sequence: TGTGCCAGCAGTTACTCGAGAGGGGGCGAGCAGTACTTC. Protein: CASSYSRGGEQYF.

V usage is TRBV6-1 and J usage is TRBJ1-5; D perhaps matches TRBD1 (5 bases). The CDR3 totals 12 residues. Germline loops: CDR1 MNHNS, CDR2 SASEGT. Trimming left V 6 bases short and J 3 bases short, with 6 bases between. The CDR3 loop is CASRGPNQPQHF. The CDR3 DNA is TGTGCCAGCAGGGGGCCCAATCAGCCCCAGCATTTT.

In DNA, the CDR3 is TGTGCCAGCAGCGTTAGCGGGGGGGACTACGAGCAGTACTTC. Translated: CASSVSGGDYEQYF. J is TRBJ2-7 and V is TRBV9; 11 bases fit TRBD2. With 2 bases clipped from V and 3 bases from J, the junction kept 1 base outside the gene matches. This CDR3 is built from 14 residues. CDR1 SGDLS and CDR2 YYNGEE come from the germline V gene.

The chain uses TRBV7-9 and TRBJ2-7, with 9 bases matching TRBD1. Germline assignment: CDR1 SEHNR and CDR2 FQNEAQ (reference sequence). The CDR3 is 17 amino acids. J gave up 4 bases and V 4 bases, and 14 bases lay outside the gene matches. This chain's CDR3 is CASSSTNPRGQGYEQYF. The CDR3 DNA reads TGTGCCAGCAGCTCAACCAACCCCCGGGGACAGGGATACGAGCAGTACTTC.